The rows below give T cell receptor beta chains drawn from one sample of a study of human T cells and chemical hapten exposure. TCRdb re-analysed the RACE reads in MiXCR, keeping a single row per CDR3 protein. The sample holds about 180,000 distinct CDR3 sequences, roughly 30% seen once. The sample was whole blood, taken in connection with sensitization to the hapten diphenylcyclopropenone (DPC). The receptors shown here come from a woman between 25 and 40 years old with alopecia areata. Some clones in this sample may be carry-over from other donors' samples. Both conserved end residues are part of each CDR3. A D gene is named only where the DNA matches it firmly. For some rows the clone size is stated as once, few or many, or as a class when expanded; others skip it.

clone size	D gene	V gene	J gene	CDR3 DNA	CDR3 protein
few	TRBD1	TRBV20-1	TRBJ1-5	TGCAGTGCTCTTGGACAGGCCACTTACCAGCATTTT	CSALGQATYQHF
few	TRBD1	TRBV10-2	TRBJ2-2	TGCGCCAGCAGTGCTACCGGGACAGCCTTTAACACCGGGGAGCTGTTTTTT	CASSATGTAFNTGELFF
-	-	TRBV14	TRBJ2-2	TGTGCCAGCAGCCAAGTACACACCGGGGAGCTGTTTTTT	CASSQVHTGELFF
few	-	TRBV20-1	TRBJ2-7	TGCAGTGCTAGATGGGACATCTCCTACGAGCAGTACTTC	CSARWDISYEQYF
-	-	TRBV12-3/TRBV12-4	TRBJ2-7	TGTGCCAGCAGCCATTCCGGGGCCTCCTACGAGCAGTACTTC	CASSHSGASYEQYF
-	-	TRBV6-2/TRBV6-3	TRBJ2-1	TGTGCCTCTCAACCGGGAGTTTACAATGAGCAGTTCTTC	CASQPGVYNEQFF
-	-	TRBV20-1	TRBJ2-5	TGCAGTGCTAGTTGGGTCCTTAAGGAGACCCAGTACTTC	CSASWVLKETQYF
-	-	TRBV2	TRBJ2-4	TGTGCCAGCAGTGAAGACAGTTCCAAAAACATTCAGTACTTC	CASSEDSSKNIQYF
-	-	TRBV5-1	TRBJ1-1	TGCGCCAGCAGCTTGATAGGAGCTTTCTTT	CASSLIGAFF
few	-	TRBV4-3	TRBJ2-3	TGCGCCAGCAGCCAAGATTTCCTTTTCACAGATACGCAGTATTTT	CASSQDFLFTDTQYF
-	-	TRBV9	TRBJ1-2	TGTGCCAGCAGCGTAGGACATACCTATGGCTACACCTTC	CASSVGHTYGYTF
-	-	TRBV9	TRBJ2-1	TGTGCCAGCAGCGTAGACTCAAGCGGTGAGCAGTTCTTC	CASSVDSSGEQFF
-	-	TRBV18	TRBJ1-6	TGTGCCAGCTCACCCCTCGCATGGGAAATGTCACCCCTCCACTTT	CASSPLAWEMSPLHF
many	TRBD2	TRBV4-1	TRBJ2-1	TGCGCCAGCAGCGAAAGATTGGGACTAGCGGGCGTATACAATGAGCAGTTCTTC	CASSERLGLAGVYNEQFF
few	-	TRBV9	TRBJ2-7	TGTGCCAGCAGCGTAGTGAAGGGCTATTACGAGCAGTACTTC	CASSVVKGYYEQYF
-	-	TRBV2	TRBJ2-2	TGTGCCAGCAGTGTCGGCAGGCCGAACACCGGGGAGCTGTTTTTT	CASSVGRPNTGELFF
few	TRBD1	TRBV30	TRBJ1-4	TGTGCCTGGAGCCCCGGGACAGGGAATGAAAAACTGTTTTTT	CAWSPGTGNEKLFF
few	-	TRBV4-2	TRBJ2-7	TGTGCCAGCAGCCAAGATTGGGGATCCTACGAGCAGTACTTC	CASSQDWGSYEQYF
few	TRBD2	TRBV10-3	TRBJ2-2	TGTGCCATCAGTGAGGCGGGAGGGCAGACCGGGGAGCTGTTTTTT	CAISEAGGQTGELFF
few	-	TRBV28	TRBJ2-7	TGTGCCAGCAGTTCGCACGAGCAGTACTTC	CASSSHEQYF
-	-	TRBV14	TRBJ1-1	-	CASSILANTEAFF
few	TRBD1	TRBV29-1	TRBJ2-7	TGCAGCGTTCCGGGACAGGGACACTACGAGCAGTACTTC	CSVPGQGHYEQYF
few	-	TRBV7-6	TRBJ1-3	TGTGCCAGCAGCCAGGGACATAACTCTGGAAACACCATATATTTT	CASSQGHNSGNTIYF
many	-	TRBV29-1	TRBJ2-7	TGCAGCGTTTTGACCGGGACGGGGGAGCAGTACTTC	CSVLTGTGEQYF
-	-	TRBV6-5	TRBJ2-7	TGTGCCAGCAGTTACGTACCATCCCCTAAGGACGAGCAGTACTTC	CASSYVPSPKDEQYF
-	-	TRBV3-1	TRBJ1-1	TGTGCCAGCAGCCCCTCGTTGGTAACTGAAGCTTTCTTT	CASSPSLVTEAFF
few	-	TRBV5-1	TRBJ2-2	TGCGCCAGCCAAGGATTTTCGGCCGGGGAGCTGTTTTTT	CASQGFSAGELFF
-	-	TRBV29-1	TRBJ2-1	TGCAGCCTCGGGGGGCGGAGGAGAGACAATGAGCAGTTCTTC	CSLGGRRRDNEQFF
-	-	TRBV12-3/TRBV12-4	TRBJ2-7	TGTGCCAGCAGTTTGAACAGGGTCTACGAGCAGTACTTC	CASSLNRVYEQYF
few	-	TRBV5-1	TRBJ2-7	TGCGCCAGCAGCCCGGGACTGCAACTCTACGAGCAGTACTTC	CASSPGLQLYEQYF
-	-	TRBV9	TRBJ2-2	TGTGCCAGCAGCAACCAGCGGAACGGGGAGCTGTTTTTT	CASSNQRNGELFF
few	TRBD1	TRBV9	TRBJ2-5	TGTGCCAGGAGCCGGACAGGGGTAGAGACCCAGTACTTC	CARSRTGVETQYF
-	TRBD2	TRBV5-1	TRBJ2-2	TGCGCCAGCAGGACGACTAGCGGTACAACCGGGGAGCTGTTTTTT	CASRTTSGTTGELFF
-	TRBD2	TRBV6-5	TRBJ2-3	TGTGCCAGCAGGGCGGCAGACGCTAGCGGGGGGACGCAGTATTTT	CASRAADASGGTQYF
-	TRBD2	TRBV12-3/TRBV12-4	TRBJ2-1	TGTGCCAGCACCCCCGGGACTAGCGGACCCATCTCCTACAATGAGCAGTTCTTC	CASTPGTSGPISYNEQFF
-	-	TRBV20-1	TRBJ1-1	TGCAGTGCTAGAGTTCTGGCTGGGGGAAACACTGAAGCTTTCTTT	CSARVLAGGNTEAFF
few	-	TRBV6-5	TRBJ2-2	TGTGCCAGCAGTAGAGACTGGGCGAACACCGGGGAGCTGTTTTTT	CASSRDWANTGELFF
-	-	TRBV9	TRBJ2-7	TGTGCCAGCAGCGCCCAGGACAGTTCCTACGAGCAGTACTTC	CASSAQDSSYEQYF
-	-	TRBV7-2	TRBJ2-5	TGTGCCAGCAGCTCGGGACCTCGTCAAGAGACCCAGTACTTC	CASSSGPRQETQYF
few	-	TRBV28	TRBJ1-4	TGTGCCAGCAGCTTCACCGGGGCAACTAATGAAAAACTGTTTTTT	CASSFTGATNEKLFF
few	TRBD1	TRBV19	TRBJ2-1	TGTGCCAGTAATAGAGGCCGGACAGGGCCATGGGTAAATGAGCAGTTCTTC	CASNRGRTGPWVNEQFF
once	-	TRBV7-9	TRBJ2-3	TGTGCCAGCAGCTTTCAGAATACGCAGTATTTT	CASSFQNTQYF
few	TRBD1	TRBV5-5	TRBJ2-1	TGTGCCAGCAGCTTGGTTGCAGGGGGCTGGGATGAGCAGTTCTTC	CASSLVAGGWDEQFF
-	-	TRBV6-5	TRBJ2-3	TGTGCCAGCCTGGCCCCCGGGATGGATACGCAGTATTTT	CASLAPGMDTQYF
few	-	TRBV5-1	TRBJ2-5	TGCGCCAGCAGCTTGATGCAAGAGACCCAGTACTTC	CASSLMQETQYF
few	TRBD2	TRBV28	TRBJ2-3	TGTGCCAGCAGTTTGGGGGGGGATACGCAGTATTTT	CASSLGGDTQYF
-	TRBD1	TRBV29-1	TRBJ1-1	TGCAGCGTTGAAGGGAGACAGGGTCTCTTAAAAGCTTTCTTT	CSVEGRQGLLKAFF
few	-	TRBV28	TRBJ2-5	TGTGCCAGCACTTCCCCAGGGCCTAGAGAGACCCAGTACTTC	CASTSPGPRETQYF
few	-	TRBV20-1	TRBJ2-1	TGCAGTGCTAGGAGGGGATTTGTGAATGAGCAGTTCTTC	CSARRGFVNEQFF
few	TRBD2	TRBV12-3/TRBV12-4	TRBJ2-5	TGTGCCAGCAGTTTTCAGCGGGGGGGACAAGAGACCCAGTACTTC	CASSFQRGGQETQYF
-	-	TRBV28	TRBJ2-3	TGTGCCAGCACCACGGCAGATACGCAGTATTTT	CASTTADTQYF
-	-	TRBV14	TRBJ1-2	TGTGCCAGCAGCCAGACCGGGGCACGGCGTTATGGCTACACCTTC	CASSQTGARRYGYTF
few	-	TRBV6-2/TRBV6-3	TRBJ2-3	TGTGCCAGCAGTTACTCCGGTTTCACAGATACGCAGTATTTT	CASSYSGFTDTQYF
-	TRBD2	TRBV29-1	TRBJ2-7	TGCAGCGTGGTCCTAGCGGGAAGGTACGAGCAGTACTTC	CSVVLAGRYEQYF